The next 26 T cell receptor beta chains were all read from a single sample in a study of shared clonotypes between healthy human individuals. Using immunoSEQ multiplex PCR, the repertoire was profiled, and TCRdb retains in-frame clones only, with some absent. The data show approximately 2.5 million clones, roughly 93% seen once. The sequenced sample consisted of naive CD4+ T cells from PBMCs. Subset specified: CD45RA+ positively selected. These receptors were collected from a man between 18 and 29 years old in good health. Some clones in this sample may be carry-over from other donors' samples.

This rearrangement joins TRBV9 to TRBJ2-5; D is unresolved. The CDR3 has 13 amino acids. CDR1 is SGDLS, CDR2 YYNGEE, per germline. Trimming left V 3 bases short and J 5 bases short, with 11 bases between. DNA of the CDR3: TGTGCCAGCAGCGCCCGGCCCTCCGAGACCCAGTACTTC. Protein product: CASSARPSETQYF.

The chain combines TRBV6-1 with TRBJ2-4; TRBD2 aligns across 7 bases. CDR1 is MNHNS and CDR2 is SASEGT in the germline V gene. The CDR3 is made up of 14 amino acids. Losses at the gene ends were 4 bases for V and 1 base for J; bases not matched to a gene: 1. The CDR3 DNA reads TGTGCCAGCAGTGGGCGGGAGGCCAAAAACATTCAGTACTTC. Protein: CASSGREAKNIQYF.

This sequence joins TRBV7-9 and TRBJ2-2; unclear D gene. The ends were cut back, 5 bases at V and 3 bases at J, with 10 bases in the middle. The CDR3 is 14 residues long. CDR1 and CDR2 from the germline V gene are SEHNR and FQNEAQ (reference sequence). The CDR3 here is CASSPSVYTGELFF. The CDR3 coding sequence is TGTGCCAGCAGCCCTTCTGTATACACCGGGGAGCTGTTTTTT.

This chain links TRBV7-9 with TRBJ2-1; TRBD1 aligns across 9 bases. Germline V gene sequence: CDR1 SEHNR, CDR2 FQNEAQ (reference sequence). CDR3 size: 15 residues. V lost 7 bases to trimming and J lost 6 bases; unmatched junction nucleotides: 10. The CDR3: CASNPGTGRINEQFF. Written as DNA, the CDR3 is TGTGCCAGCAATCCCGGGACAGGGAGGATCAATGAGCAGTTCTTC.

V and J are TRBV28 and TRBJ2-7; D is uncertain. V lost 3 bases and J 3 bases, leaving 18 bases between the germline ends. CDR3 length: 16 residues. Per germline, CDR1 MDHEN and CDR2 SYDVKM. CDR3 DNA: TGTGCCAGCAGTTTTTGGCACCAGACTGTACGCTACGAGCAGTACTTC. Its protein is CASSFWHQTVRYEQYF.

This clone appeared a few times. The same CDR3 arises from other DNA sequences in this sample as well. V usage is TRBV7-2 and J usage is TRBJ2-1; 7 bases line up with TRBD2. Germline V gives CDR1 SGHTA, CDR2 FQGNSA. V gave up 0 bases and J gave up 2 bases; unmatched junction bases: 1. The length of the CDR3 is 15 residues. DNA for the CDR3: TGTGCCAGCAGCTTAGCGGGAGGGGCCTACAATGAGCAGTTCTTC. Translated, it gives CASSLAGGAYNEQFF.

The chain joins TRBV4-3 to TRBJ1-2, with D maybe TRBD1 (5 bases). From germline, CDR1 is LGHNA and CDR2 YSLEER. The length of the CDR3 is 13 residues. V was trimmed by 4 bases and J by 8 bases, leaving 14 bases between them. As DNA, the CDR3 is TGCGCCAGCAGCCCCGGGGGGGGTCAGGGCTACACCTTC. Its translation is CASSPGGGQGYTF.

The rearrangement joins TRBV28 to TRBJ2-5; perhaps TRBD1 as D (6 bases). Germline CDR1 reads MDHEN; CDR2 reads SYDVKM. This CDR3 spans 16 amino acids. Trimming cost V 7 bases and J 4 bases, with 22 bases left between them. CDR3 sequence (DNA): TGTGCCAGCACCCCAACGCCCACAGGGAAGGTAGAGACCCAGTACTTC. Translated: CASTPTPTGKVETQYF. Full variable domain (outside the CDR3, taken from reference TRBV28 and TRBJ2-5): DVKVTQSSRYLVKRTGEKVFLECVQDMDHENMFWYRQDPGLGLRLIYFSYDVKMKEKGDIPEGYSVSREKKERFSLILESASTNQTSMYLCASTPTPTGKVETQYFGPGTRLLVL.

This chain links TRBV7-3 with TRBJ2-7; 7 bases are a match to TRBD2. Per the germline V gene, CDR1 is SGHTA and CDR2 is FQGTGA. With 4 bases clipped from V and 2 bases from J, the junction kept 8 bases outside the gene matches. The CDR3 is 15 amino acids. The CDR3 DNA is TGTGCCAGCAGCTCCCCCCCGGGAGGTCCCTACGAGCAGTACTTC. Protein product: CASSSPPGGPYEQYF.

The genes are TRBV4-3 and TRBJ2-1, with D perhaps matching TRBD1 (5 bases). The germline V and J ends were trimmed by 0 bases and 4 bases, with 22 bases remaining between them. This CDR3 has 19 residues. Germline lookup yields CDR1 LGHNA and CDR2 YSLEER. Here the CDR3 reads CASSQETSLRGIRYNEQFF. CDR3 DNA: TGCGCCAGCAGCCAAGAAACGAGCTTAAGGGGAATTAGGTACAATGAGCAGTTCTTC.

This rearrangement joins TRBV30 to TRBJ2-3; 10 positions match TRBD2. Germline V gene lookup returns CDR1 GTSNPN and CDR2 SVGIG (reference sequence). This CDR3 is 16 amino acids long. V trimming: 5 bases; J trimming: 5 bases; junction bases outside the gene matches: 13. For the CDR3, the DNA is TGTGCCTGGGAGGCGACTATAGCGGGAGGAGGAGATACGCAGTATTTT. This translates into CAWEATIAGGGDTQYF.

The genes are TRBV7-8 and TRBJ1-2, with D unresolved. V was shortened by 2 bases and J by 1 base, with 17 bases between the two germline ends. This CDR3 comprises 17 residues. Germline CDR1 reads SGHVS; CDR2 reads FQNEAQ. DNA of the CDR3: TGTGCCAGCAGCTTATCGTTTCGGAGCCACCTTAACTATGGCTACACCTTC. This gives the protein CASSLSFRSHLNYGYTF.

The chain has TRBV10-3 and TRBJ1-2, with a tentative D call TRBD1 (6 bases). Germline-derived CDR1 and CDR2 are ENHRY and SYGVKD. The V gene lost 2 bases and the J gene lost 4 bases, with 14 bases spanning the gap. The CDR3 consists of 15 residues. Written as DNA, the CDR3 is TGTGCCATCAGTGAGCTCTCGGGGGGCCCCTATGGCTACACCTTC. Translating gives CAISELSGGPYGYTF.

V and J are TRBV30 and TRBJ2-2; TRBD2 matches at 7 bases. The CDR3 is 14 amino acids. Germline CDR1 reads GTSNPN; CDR2 reads SVGIG (reference sequence). V lost 1 base, J lost 8 bases, and 7 bases stayed unmatched. CDR3 region: CAWSGGGSAGELFF. In DNA, the CDR3 is TGTGCCTGGAGTGGAGGCGGGAGTGCAGGGGAGCTGTTTTTT. Looking up the rest from reference TRBV30 and TRBJ2-2 gives the full variable domain: SQTIHQWPATLVQPVGSPLSLECTVEGTSNPNLYWYRQAAGRGLQLLFYSVGIGQISSEVPQNLSASRPQDRQFILSSKKLLLSDSGFYLCAWSGGGSAGELFFGEGSRLTVL.

The V gene is TRBV19, the J gene TRBJ2-5; 12 bases map to TRBD1. Per the germline V gene, CDR1 is LNHDA and CDR2 is SQIVND (reference sequence). The CDR3 is made up of 15 amino acids. Trimming took 3 bases from V and 4 from J; bases not matched to a gene: 3. DNA for the CDR3: TGTGCCAGTAGTATTTGGGACAGGGGGCGAGAGACCCAGTACTTC. Amino acid sequence: CASSIWDRGRETQYF.

The chain employs TRBV5-1 and TRBJ2-5, with D possibly matching TRBD2 (5 bases). The J call is in doubt because the DNA end fits TRBJ2-7 better. CDR1 is SGHRS, CDR2 YFSETQ, per germline. This CDR3 has 12 residues. CDR3 bases: TGCGCCAGCAGCCCGGGAAGTTACGAGCAGTACTTC. Translating gives CASSPGSYEQYF.

The rearrangement uses TRBV7-3 and TRBJ2-1; 11 bases line up with TRBD2. After removal of 5 bases from V and 6 bases from J, the junction contained 3 bases not matched to a gene. Germline V lookup: CDR1 SGHTA, CDR2 FQGTGA. The CDR3 has 14 residues. CDR3 sequence: CASSTGLAANEQFF. In DNA form, the CDR3 reads TGTGCCAGCAGCACGGGACTAGCGGCCAATGAGCAGTTCTTC.

This chain joins TRBV4-2 and TRBJ1-2; perhaps TRBD1 as D (6 bases). Trimming left V 6 bases short and J 3 bases short, with 11 bases between. The CDR3 spans 13 residues. Germline CDR1 and CDR2: LGHNA and YNFKEQ. The CDR3 spells CASRGTSDYGYTF. The CDR3 DNA sequence: TGTGCCAGCAGAGGGACATCGGACTATGGCTACACCTTC.

This sequence joins TRBV11-2 and TRBJ2-5; D remains unclear. The CDR3 runs to 14 residues. Trimming left V 2 bases short and J 7 bases short, with 14 bases between. Germline lookup yields CDR1 SGHAT and CDR2 FQNNGV. The CDR3 sequence is CASSLTVGLGTQYF. Written as DNA, the CDR3 is TGTGCCAGCAGCTTAACGGTCGGCCTGGGGACCCAGTACTTC.

The chain joins TRBV19 to TRBJ2-4; no clear D gene. Germline values: CDR1 LNHDA, CDR2 SQIVND (reference sequence). The CDR3 loop spans 19 amino acids. The V and J ends lost 3 bases and 1 base respectively, with 22 bases between them. CDR3 bases: TGTGCCAGTAGTATGGGTAGATTGCTGGATAATCACGCCAAAAACATTCAGTACTTC. The encoded protein is CASSMGRLLDNHAKNIQYF.

The chain carries TRBV5-6 and TRBJ1-2; the D is unclear. Deletions cut 0 bases from V and 8 bases from J, with 20 bases between. This CDR3 has 16 amino acids. Germline assignment: CDR1 SGHDT and CDR2 YYEEEE. This CDR3 is CASSLASPRGWRGYTF. DNA of the CDR3: TGTGCCAGCAGCTTGGCGTCCCCACGCGGGTGGCGAGGCTACACCTTC.

This chain links TRBV29-1 with TRBJ2-1; 14 bases agree with TRBD2. This CDR3 contains 17 residues. Germline V lookup: CDR1 SQVTM, CDR2 ANQGSEA. The J segment lost 1 base and the V segment lost 6 bases, leaving 8 bases of the junction unmatched. The CDR3 coding sequence is TGCAGCGTATACGGGACTAGCGGGAGTATTTCCTACAATGAGCAGTTCTTC. Protein sequence: CSVYGTSGSISYNEQFF.

V usage is TRBV5-1 and J usage is TRBJ2-1; TRBD2 matches at 7 bases. CDR3 length equals 18 residues. Germline assignment: CDR1 SGHRS and CDR2 YFSETQ. V lost 1 base and J lost 2; bases outside the gene matches: 12. The CDR3 coding sequence is TGCGCCAGCAGCTTGTATGGTCTAGCGGACCTAACCTACAATGAGCAGTTCTTC. Protein product: CASSLYGLADLTYNEQFF.

The V call is TRBV10-3, the J call TRBJ2-7, with D possibly being TRBD2 (6 bases). The germline V gene has CDR1 ENHRY and CDR2 SYGVKD. CDR3 length: 15 amino acids. The germline V and J ends were trimmed by 7 bases and 0 bases, with 16 bases remaining between them. CDR3 loop: CAINPGDGSSYEQYF. CDR3 DNA: TGTGCCATCAACCCGGGGGATGGAAGCTCCTACGAGCAGTACTTC.

V and J are TRBV23-1 and TRBJ2-7; 8 bases fit TRBD1. TRBV23-1 has ORF status, its function being uncertain. The V and J ends lost 2 bases and 6 bases, in that order; junction bases with no gene match: 12. The CDR3 is made up of 16 amino acids. The CDR3 protein is CASSQPPQGAPLEQYF. The CDR3 DNA is TGCGCCAGCAGTCAACCCCCCCAGGGGGCGCCCCTCGAGCAGTACTTC.

The rearrangement joins TRBV5-6 to TRBJ2-3; 9 nucleotides match TRBD2. CDR3 size: 14 residues. CDR1 SGHDT and CDR2 YYEEEE come from the germline V gene. Trimming took 3 bases from V and 2 from J; bases not matched to a gene: 1. CDR3 in DNA: TGTGCCAGCAGCTGGACTAGCGCCACAGATACGCAGTATTTT. This codes for CASSWTSATDTQYF. The entire variable domain, with the rest obtained from reference TRBV5-6 and TRBJ2-3, is as follows: DAGVTQSPTHLIKTRGQQVTLRCSPKSGHDTVSWYQQALGQGPQFIFQYYEEEERQRGNFPDRFSGHQFPNYSSELNVNALLLGDSALYLCASSWTSATDTQYFGPGTRLTVL.